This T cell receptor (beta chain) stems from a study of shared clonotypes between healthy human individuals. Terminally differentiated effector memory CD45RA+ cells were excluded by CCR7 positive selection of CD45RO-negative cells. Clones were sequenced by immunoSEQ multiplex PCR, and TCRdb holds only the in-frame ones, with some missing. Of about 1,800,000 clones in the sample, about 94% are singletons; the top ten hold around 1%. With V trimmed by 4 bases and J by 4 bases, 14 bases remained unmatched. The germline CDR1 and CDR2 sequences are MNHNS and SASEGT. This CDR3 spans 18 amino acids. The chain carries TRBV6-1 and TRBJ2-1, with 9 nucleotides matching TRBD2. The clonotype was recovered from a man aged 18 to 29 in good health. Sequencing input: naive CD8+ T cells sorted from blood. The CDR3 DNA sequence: TGTGCCAGCAGTGTACTATTTGGCGGGGGGGCCGGATACAATGAGCAGTTCTTC. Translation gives CASSVLFGGGAGYNEQFF.